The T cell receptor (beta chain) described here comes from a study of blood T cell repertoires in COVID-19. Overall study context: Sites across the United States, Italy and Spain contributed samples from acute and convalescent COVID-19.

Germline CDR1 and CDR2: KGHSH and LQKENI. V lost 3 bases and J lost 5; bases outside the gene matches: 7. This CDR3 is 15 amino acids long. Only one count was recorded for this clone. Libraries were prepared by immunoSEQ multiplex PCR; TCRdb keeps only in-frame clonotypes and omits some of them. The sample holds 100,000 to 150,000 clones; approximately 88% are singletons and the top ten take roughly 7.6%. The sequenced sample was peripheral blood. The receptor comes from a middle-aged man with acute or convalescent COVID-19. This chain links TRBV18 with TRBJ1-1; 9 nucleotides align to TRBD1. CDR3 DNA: TGTGCCAGCTCACCTAGGACAGGGGTAGAAACTGAAGCTTTCTTT. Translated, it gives CASSPRTGVETEAFF.